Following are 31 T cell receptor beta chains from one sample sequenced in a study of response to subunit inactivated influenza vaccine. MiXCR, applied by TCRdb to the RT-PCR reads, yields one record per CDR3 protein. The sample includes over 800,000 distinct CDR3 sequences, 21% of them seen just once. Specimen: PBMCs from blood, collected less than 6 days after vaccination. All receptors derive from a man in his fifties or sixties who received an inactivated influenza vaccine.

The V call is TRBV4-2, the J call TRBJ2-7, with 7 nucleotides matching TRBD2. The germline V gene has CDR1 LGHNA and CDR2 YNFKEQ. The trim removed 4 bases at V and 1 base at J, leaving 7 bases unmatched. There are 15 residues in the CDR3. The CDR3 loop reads CASSPVGAGSYEQYF. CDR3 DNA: TGTGCCAGCAGCCCAGTCGGAGCGGGGTCCTACGAGCAGTACTTC.

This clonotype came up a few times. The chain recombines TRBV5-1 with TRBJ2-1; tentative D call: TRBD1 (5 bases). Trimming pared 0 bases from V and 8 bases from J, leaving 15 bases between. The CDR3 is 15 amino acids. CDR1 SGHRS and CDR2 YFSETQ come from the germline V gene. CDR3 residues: CASSLGRGGPDEQFF. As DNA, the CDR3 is TGCGCCAGCAGCTTGGGAAGGGGTGGGCCAGATGAGCAGTTCTTC.

The CDR3 DNA follows: TGTGCCAGCAGCGAAGGACTAGCGGGATCCCAAGAGACCCAGTACTTC. Its protein product is CASSEGLAGSQETQYF. The J gene is TRBJ2-5, the V gene TRBV9; 12 bases line up with TRBD2. V shed 3 bases and J 1 base; nucleotides not matched to a gene: 4. The CDR3 spans 16 residues. CDR1 SGDLS and CDR2 YYNGEE come from the germline V gene.

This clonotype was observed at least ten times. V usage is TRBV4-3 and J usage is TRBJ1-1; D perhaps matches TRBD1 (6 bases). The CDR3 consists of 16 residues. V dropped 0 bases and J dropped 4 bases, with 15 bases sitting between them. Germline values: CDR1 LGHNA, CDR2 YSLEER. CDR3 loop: CASSQDTGGRTTEAFF. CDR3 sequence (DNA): TGCGCCAGCAGCCAAGATACCGGGGGCCGGACCACTGAAGCTTTCTTT.

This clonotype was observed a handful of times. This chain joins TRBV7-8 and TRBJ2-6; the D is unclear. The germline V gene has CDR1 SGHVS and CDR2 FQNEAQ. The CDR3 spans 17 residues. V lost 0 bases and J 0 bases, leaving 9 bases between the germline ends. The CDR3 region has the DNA TGTGCCAGCAGCTTAGCCCGCAGGAGCTCTGGGGCCAACGTCCTGACTTTC. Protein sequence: CASSLARRSSGANVLTF.

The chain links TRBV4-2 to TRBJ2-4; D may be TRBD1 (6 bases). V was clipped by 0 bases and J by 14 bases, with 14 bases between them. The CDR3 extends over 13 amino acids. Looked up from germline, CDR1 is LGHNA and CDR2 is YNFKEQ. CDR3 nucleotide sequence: TGTGCCAGCAGCCAAGACCCGGGACAAAAAAAGTACTTC. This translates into CASSQDPGQKKYF.

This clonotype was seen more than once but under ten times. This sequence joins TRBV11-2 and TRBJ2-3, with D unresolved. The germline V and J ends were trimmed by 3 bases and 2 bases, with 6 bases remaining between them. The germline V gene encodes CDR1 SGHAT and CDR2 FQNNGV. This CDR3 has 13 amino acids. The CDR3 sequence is CASSLTTTDTQYF. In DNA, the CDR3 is TGTGCCAGCAGCTTGACGACCACAGATACGCAGTATTTT.

CDR3 residues: CASSRGTSGTGFF. In DNA, the CDR3 is TGCGCCAGCAGCCGAGGGACTAGCGGGACTGGATTCTTC. The chain is built from TRBV5-1 and TRBJ2-1, with 13 bases aligning to TRBD2. V lost 4 bases, J lost 16 bases, and 8 bases stayed unmatched. This CDR3 has 13 amino acids. Germline assignment: CDR1 SGHRS and CDR2 YFSETQ.

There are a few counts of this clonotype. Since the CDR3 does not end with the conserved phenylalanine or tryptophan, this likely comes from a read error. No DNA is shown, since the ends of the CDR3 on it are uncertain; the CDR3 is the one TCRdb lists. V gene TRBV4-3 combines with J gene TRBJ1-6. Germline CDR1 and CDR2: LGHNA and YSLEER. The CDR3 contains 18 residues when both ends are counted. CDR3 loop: CASSQDPTTTGHFGPGID.

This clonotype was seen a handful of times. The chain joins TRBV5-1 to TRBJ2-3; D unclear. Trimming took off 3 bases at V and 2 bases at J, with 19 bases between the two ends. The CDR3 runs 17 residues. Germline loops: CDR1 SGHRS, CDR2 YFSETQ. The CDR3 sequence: CASSYGLQESYTDTQYF. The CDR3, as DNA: TGCGCCAGCAGCTATGGCCTCCAGGAAAGTTACACAGATACGCAGTATTTT.

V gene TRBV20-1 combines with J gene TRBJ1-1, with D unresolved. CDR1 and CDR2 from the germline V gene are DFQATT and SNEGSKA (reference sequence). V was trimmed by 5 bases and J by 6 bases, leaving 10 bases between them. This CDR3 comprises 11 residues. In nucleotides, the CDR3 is TGCAGTGCTCATGTAAGTCCTGAAGCTTTCTTT. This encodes CSAHVSPEAFF.

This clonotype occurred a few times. CDR3 amino acids: CASSLSRGLDSPLHF. As DNA, the CDR3 is TGTGCCAGCAGCTTATCCCGGGGGTTAGATTCACCCCTCCACTTT. This chain links TRBV7-2 with TRBJ1-6, with D possibly being TRBD1 (5 bases). Germline V gene sequence: CDR1 SGHTA, CDR2 FQGNSA. The CDR3 loop spans 15 amino acids. Trimming removed 2 bases at V and 8 bases at J, with 13 bases between.

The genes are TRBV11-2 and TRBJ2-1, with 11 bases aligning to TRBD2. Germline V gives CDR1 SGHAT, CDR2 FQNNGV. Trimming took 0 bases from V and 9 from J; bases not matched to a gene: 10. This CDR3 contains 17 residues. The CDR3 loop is CASSLEFSLAGVVEQFF. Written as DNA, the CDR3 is TGTGCCAGCAGCTTAGAATTTTCACTAGCGGGGGTGGTTGAGCAGTTCTTC.

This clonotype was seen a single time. This CDR3 reads CASSQARTSGRPHEQFF. The CDR3 region has the DNA TGTGCCAGCAGCCAAGCCCGGACTAGCGGGAGGCCCCATGAGCAGTTCTTC. The chain couples TRBV4-2 to TRBJ2-1; 14 nucleotides agree with TRBD2. V trimming: 1 base; J trimming: 8 bases; junction bases outside the gene matches: 7. Germline CDR1 and CDR2: LGHNA and YNFKEQ. This CDR3 region has 17 residues.

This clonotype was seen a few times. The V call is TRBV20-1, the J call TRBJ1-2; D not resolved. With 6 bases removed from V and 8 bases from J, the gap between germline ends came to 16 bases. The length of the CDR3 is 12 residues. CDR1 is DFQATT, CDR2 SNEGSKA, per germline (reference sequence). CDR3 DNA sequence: TGCAGTGCCAAAACACGGACGGAAGGCTACACCTTC. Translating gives CSAKTRTEGYTF.

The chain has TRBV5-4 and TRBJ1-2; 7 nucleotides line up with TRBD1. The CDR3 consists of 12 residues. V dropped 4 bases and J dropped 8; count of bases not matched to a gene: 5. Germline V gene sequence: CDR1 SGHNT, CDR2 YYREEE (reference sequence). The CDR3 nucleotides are TGTGCCAGCAGCCACAGGACAGGCGGCTACACCTTC. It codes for CASSHRTGGYTF.

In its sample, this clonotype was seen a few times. DNA for the CDR3: TGTGCCAGCAGCGCCAATACAGGGAGGGGGAACACCGGGGAGCTGTTTTTT. Protein sequence: CASSANTGRGNTGELFF. The chain uses TRBV9 and TRBJ2-2, with D perhaps matching TRBD2 (7 bases). CDR1 SGDLS and CDR2 YYNGEE come from the germline V gene. The CDR3 spans 17 residues. Trimming took 3 bases from V and 1 from J, leaving 16 bases between them.

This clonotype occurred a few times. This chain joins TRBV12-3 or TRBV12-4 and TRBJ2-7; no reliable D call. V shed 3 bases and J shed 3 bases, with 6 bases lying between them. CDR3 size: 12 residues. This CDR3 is CASSFWDYEQYF. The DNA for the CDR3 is TGTGCCAGCAGTTTTTGGGACTACGAGCAGTACTTC.

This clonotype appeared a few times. DNA of the CDR3: TGTGCCAGCACCCTACAGGGGGTTATAGCGGGGGAGCAGTTCTTC. It is translated as CASTLQGVIAGEQFF. The genes are TRBV12-3 or TRBV12-4 and TRBJ2-1; possibly TRBD1 or TRBD2 for D (8 bases each). This CDR3 spans 15 amino acids. V lost 7 bases, J lost 10 bases, and 23 bases lay in between.

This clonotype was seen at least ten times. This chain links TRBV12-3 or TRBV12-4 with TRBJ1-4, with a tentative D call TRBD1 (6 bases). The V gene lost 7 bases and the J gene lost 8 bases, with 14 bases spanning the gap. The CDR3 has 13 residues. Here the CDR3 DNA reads TGTGCCAGCATGCAGGGGCTAGAAGAAAAACTGTTTTTT. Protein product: CASMQGLEEKLFF.

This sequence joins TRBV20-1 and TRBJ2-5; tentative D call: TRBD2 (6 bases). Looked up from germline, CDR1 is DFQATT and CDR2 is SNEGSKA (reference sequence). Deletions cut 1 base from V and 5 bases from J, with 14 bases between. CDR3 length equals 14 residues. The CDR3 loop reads CSARVTLGRETQYF. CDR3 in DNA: TGCAGTGCTAGAGTTACCCTAGGGAGGGAGACCCAGTACTTC.

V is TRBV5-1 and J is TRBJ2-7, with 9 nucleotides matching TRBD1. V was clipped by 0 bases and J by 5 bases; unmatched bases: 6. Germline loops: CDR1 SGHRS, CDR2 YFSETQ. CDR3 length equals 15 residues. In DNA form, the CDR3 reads TGCGCCAGCAGCTTGGTCGGGACAGGGTACGACGAGCAGTACTTC. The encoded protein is CASSLVGTGYDEQYF.

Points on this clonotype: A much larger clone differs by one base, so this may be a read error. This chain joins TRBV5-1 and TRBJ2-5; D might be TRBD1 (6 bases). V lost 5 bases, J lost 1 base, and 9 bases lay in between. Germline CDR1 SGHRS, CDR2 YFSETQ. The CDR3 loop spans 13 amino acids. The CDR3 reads CASRQGRQETQYF. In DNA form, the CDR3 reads TGCGCCAGCAGACAGGGCCGCCAAGAGACCCAGTACTTC.

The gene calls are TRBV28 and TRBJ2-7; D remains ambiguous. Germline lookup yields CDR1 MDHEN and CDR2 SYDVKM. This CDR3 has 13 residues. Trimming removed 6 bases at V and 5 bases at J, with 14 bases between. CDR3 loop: CASSTIRSHEQYF. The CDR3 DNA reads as TGTGCCAGCAGCACAATTAGATCCCACGAGCAGTACTTC. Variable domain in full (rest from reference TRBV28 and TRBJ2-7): DVKVTQSSRYLVKRTGEKVFLECVQDMDHENMFWYRQDPGLGLRLIYFSYDVKMKEKGDIPEGYSVSREKKERFSLILESASTNQTSMYLCASSTIRSHEQYFGPGTRLTVT.

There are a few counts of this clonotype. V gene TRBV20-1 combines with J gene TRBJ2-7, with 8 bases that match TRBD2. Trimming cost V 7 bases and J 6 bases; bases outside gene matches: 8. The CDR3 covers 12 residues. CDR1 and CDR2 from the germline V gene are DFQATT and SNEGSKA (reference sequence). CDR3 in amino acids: CSVREGWSEQYF. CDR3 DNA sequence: TGCAGTGTTCGGGAGGGATGGTCCGAGCAGTACTTC.

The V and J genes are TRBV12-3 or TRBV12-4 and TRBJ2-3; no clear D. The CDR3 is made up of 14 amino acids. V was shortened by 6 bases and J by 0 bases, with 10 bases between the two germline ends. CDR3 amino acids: CASRAGLSTDTQYF. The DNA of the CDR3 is TGTGCCAGCAGAGCAGGTTTAAGCACAGATACGCAGTATTTT.

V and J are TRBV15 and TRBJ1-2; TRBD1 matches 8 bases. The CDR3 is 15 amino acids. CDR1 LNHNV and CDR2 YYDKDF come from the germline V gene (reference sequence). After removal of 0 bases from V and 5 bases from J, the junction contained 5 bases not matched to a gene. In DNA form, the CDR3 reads TGTGCCACCAGCAGAGATCTGGACAGGGCTTATGGCTACACCTTC. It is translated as CATSRDLDRAYGYTF.

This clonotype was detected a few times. The chain's CDR3 is CGVEGLADSYNEQFF. The CDR3 region has the DNA TGCGGAGTGGAAGGACTAGCGGATTCCTACAATGAGCAGTTCTTC. The chain is built from TRBV29-1 and TRBJ2-1; 10 positions agree with TRBD2. The germline gives CDR1 SQVTM, CDR2 ANQGSEA. The CDR3 extends over 15 amino acids.

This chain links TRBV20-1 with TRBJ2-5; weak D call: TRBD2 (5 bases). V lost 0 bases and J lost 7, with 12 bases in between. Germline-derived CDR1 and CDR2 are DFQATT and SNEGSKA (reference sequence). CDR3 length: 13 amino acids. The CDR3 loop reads CSARDPGLGTQYF. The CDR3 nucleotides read TGCAGTGCTAGAGATCCGGGGTTGGGGACCCAGTACTTC.

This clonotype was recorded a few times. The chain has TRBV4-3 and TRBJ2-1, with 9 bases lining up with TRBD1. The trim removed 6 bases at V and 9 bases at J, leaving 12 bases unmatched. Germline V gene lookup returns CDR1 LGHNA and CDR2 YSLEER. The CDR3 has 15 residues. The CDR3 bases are TGCGCCAGCAGTCCCCGGGACAGGGACTTTGGTGAGCAGTTCTTC. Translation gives CASSPRDRDFGEQFF.

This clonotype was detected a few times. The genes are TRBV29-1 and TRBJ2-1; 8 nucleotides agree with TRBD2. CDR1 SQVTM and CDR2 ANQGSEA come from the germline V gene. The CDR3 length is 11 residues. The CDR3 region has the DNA TGCACAGCGGGAGCCTACAATGAGCAGTTCTTC. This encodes CTAGAYNEQFF.